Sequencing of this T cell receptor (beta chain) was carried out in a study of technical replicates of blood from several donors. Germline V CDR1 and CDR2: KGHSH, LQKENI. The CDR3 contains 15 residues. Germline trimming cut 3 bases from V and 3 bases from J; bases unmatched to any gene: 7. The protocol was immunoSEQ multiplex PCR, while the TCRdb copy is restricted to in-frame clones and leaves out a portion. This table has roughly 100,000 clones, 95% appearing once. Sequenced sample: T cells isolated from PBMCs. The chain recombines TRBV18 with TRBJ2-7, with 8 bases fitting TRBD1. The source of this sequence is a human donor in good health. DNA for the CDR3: TGTGCCAGCTCACCCCGACAGGGGAGCTTCTACGAGCAGTACTTC. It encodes CASSPRQGSFYEQYF.